Listed here is a single T cell receptor beta chain. Original data processing: Amplification from reference gene primers served as the basis for estimated nucleated cell counts. Only in-frame clones appear in the TCRdb table, and some are missing; sequencing was by immunoSEQ multiplex PCR. Clone size and V and J calls were adopted from that table, with D and trimming inferred from the DNA. The data contain about 22,000 clones, about 89% of them singletons. These data belong to a study of blood T cell repertoires in COVID-19. Germline V gene lookup returns CDR1 GTSNPN and CDR2 SVGIG (reference sequence). The CDR3 contains 13 residues. The V and J ends lost 3 bases and 4 bases, in that order; junction bases with no gene match: 1.

The sequence was obtained from a man aged 65 to 79 with COVID-19, enrolled during active disease. Sequenced input: peripheral blood. J is TRBJ2-1 and V is TRBV30; TRBD2 matches at 9 bases. Here the CDR3 reads CAWRTSGYNEQFF. CDR3 DNA: TGTGCCTGGAGGACTAGCGGATACAATGAGCAGTTCTTC.